Each of the 13 T cell receptor beta chains below was sequenced from the same sample in a study of T cell responses to AZD1222 COVID-19 vaccine. Clones were sequenced by immunoSEQ multiplex PCR, and TCRdb holds only the in-frame ones, with some missing. The sample includes about 180,000 clones, 80% to 90% of them seen just once. The sequencing used peripheral blood, collected on day 0 of AZD1222 vaccination. The source is an adult in good health.

This clone was recorded only once. The chain combines TRBV6-5 with TRBJ2-7; D remains unclear. This CDR3 contains 15 residues. Per the germline V gene, CDR1 is MNHEY and CDR2 is SVGAGI. The V end was cut by 5 bases, the J end by 1 base, with 15 bases between. The CDR3 coding sequence is TGTGCCAGCAGTCTGGAACAGCCAATTTCCTACGAGCAGTACGTC. Translation gives CASSLEQPISYEQYV.

The chain uses TRBV27 and TRBJ1-6; D is unclear. There are 15 residues in the CDR3. The germline CDR1 and CDR2 sequences are MNHEY and SMNVEV (reference sequence). V lost 7 bases and J 0 bases, leaving 10 bases between the germline ends. As DNA, the CDR3 is TGTGCCAGCAATACGTTAAGCTCCTATAATTCACCCCTCCACTTT. It translates to CASNTLSSYNSPLHF.

The chain carries TRBV24-1 and TRBJ2-1; the D call may be TRBD1 or TRBD2 (5 bases each). Germline CDR1 reads KGHDR; CDR2 reads SFDVKD. This CDR3 comprises 13 residues. The ends were cut back, 8 bases at V and 8 bases at J, with 15 bases in the middle. CDR3 region: CATTALGADEQFF. In DNA form, the CDR3 reads TGTGCCACCACGGCTCTCGGGGCCGATGAGCAGTTCTTC.

V and J are TRBV10-3 and TRBJ2-7; TRBD2 is a possible D gene (5 bases). The CDR3 is 15 amino acids. Germline CDR1 and CDR2: ENHRY and SYGVKD. The ends were cut back, 0 bases at V and 7 bases at J, with 16 bases in the middle. CDR3 sequence reads: CAISESRVAGWEQYF. The CDR3 DNA follows: TGTGCCATCAGTGAGTCGCGGGTAGCCGGGTGGGAGCAGTACTTC.

The CDR3 nucleotides are TGTGCCAGCAGCTTAGTTGGACTAGCGGGGTTTACAGATACGCAGTATTTT. Translated: CASSLVGLAGFTDTQYF. The genes are TRBV11-2 and TRBJ2-3, with TRBD2 identical over 12 bases. The V and J ends lost 1 base and 3 bases, in that order; junction bases with no gene match: 5. This CDR3 region has 17 residues. The germline CDR1 and CDR2 sequences are SGHAT and FQNNGV.

This chain joins TRBV12-3 or TRBV12-4 and TRBJ2-2, with D perhaps given as TRBD1 or TRBD2 (5 bases each). V lost 7 bases and J lost 4, with 10 bases in between. This CDR3 has 13 amino acids. CDR3 amino acids: CASISGTTGELFF. CDR3 nucleotide sequence: TGTGCCAGCATCTCAGGGACCACCGGGGAGCTGTTTTTT.

The chain couples TRBV20-1 to TRBJ2-7; no clear D gene. The CDR3 consists of 10 residues. From germline, CDR1 is DFQATT and CDR2 SNEGSKA (reference sequence). Between the trimmed V and J ends, which lost 5 bases and 5 bases, there was a span of 7 bases. CDR3 coding DNA: TGCAGTGCTTACAGCGACGAGCAGTACTTC. It is translated as CSAYSDEQYF.

The chain has TRBV5-4 and TRBJ1-6; D is unresolved. V lost 4 bases, J lost 7 bases, and 9 bases lay in between. The germline CDR1 and CDR2 sequences are SGHNT and YYREEE (reference sequence). This CDR3 has 13 amino acids. The CDR3 sequence: CASSLVGNSPLHF. As DNA, the CDR3 is TGTGCCAGCAGCCTGGTGGGGAATTCACCCCTCCACTTT.

This clone was recorded at least ten times. The genes are TRBV6-1 and TRBJ2-7; TRBD1 matches 7 bases. With 1 base clipped from V and 0 bases from J, the junction kept 0 bases outside the gene matches. The CDR3 consists of 14 residues. Germline loops: CDR1 MNHNS, CDR2 SASEGT. CDR3 amino acids: CASSEGDSSYEQYF. CDR3 bases: TGTGCCAGCAGTGAAGGGGACAGCTCCTACGAGCAGTACTTC.

The chain uses TRBV6-5 and TRBJ1-6; weak D call: TRBD1 (5 bases). V lost 5 bases, J lost 7 bases, and 15 bases lay in between. The CDR3 has 15 residues. CDR1 is MNHEY and CDR2 is SVGAGI in the germline V gene. CDR3 residues: CASSPAGYGNSPLHF. The CDR3 nucleotides read TGTGCCAGCAGTCCAGCAGGGTACGGGAATTCACCCCTCCACTTT.

V gene TRBV21-1 combines with J gene TRBJ2-7. TRBV21-1 is termed a pseudogene. The CDR3 length is 14 residues. The CDR3 nucleotides read TGTGCCAGCAGCAAAGATCCAGTTCGGAACGAGCAGTACTTC. Protein sequence: CASSKDPVRNEQYF.

The rearrangement uses TRBV15 and TRBJ2-1; D ambiguous. Trimming removed 1 base at V and 6 bases at J, with 13 bases between. Germline assignment: CDR1 LNHNV and CDR2 YYDKDF (reference sequence). The CDR3 is 15 amino acids. CDR3 bases: TGTGCCACCAGCAGAGGTGTGACGTCCGGCAATGAGCAGTTCTTC. Its translation: CATSRGVTSGNEQFF.

V is TRBV12-3 or TRBV12-4 and J is TRBJ2-3, with D unclear. The CDR3 runs 13 residues. V was cut by 6 bases and J by 6 bases, with 13 bases left in between. The CDR3 spells CASSPNEEDTQYF. The CDR3 coding sequence is TGTGCCAGCAGCCCCAACGAGGAGGATACGCAGTATTTT.